The clone carrying this T cell receptor (beta chain) was counted between two and nine times. What it binds is unknown. The data were taken from a study of blood T cells in healthy people across ages. Study findings and constraints: In the absence of known donor CMV status, changes in expanded clonotypes were possibly confounded.

A second about 7 to 12 cycle PCR used barcoded and J-beta primers. Each of the cDNA molecules was tagged by a template-switch adaptor with 12 random nucleotides. TCRdb called the 5' RACE reads again in MiXCR, with one record for every CDR3 protein. Of 1.5 million to 2 million distinct CDR3 sequences in the sample, roughly 52% were seen once. Total RNA amounts of at least 5.5 micrograms were extracted per sample. What was sequenced was blood. The receptor's source is a woman in her thirties or forties in good health.

CDR3 region: CSVSGGSTKTQYF. The DNA of the CDR3 is TGCAGCGTTAGCGGGGGGAGCACGAAGACCCAGTACTTC. The chain has TRBV29-1 and TRBJ2-5; 9 bases are shared with TRBD2. The CDR3 length is 13 residues. With V trimmed by 5 bases and J by 6 bases, 7 bases remained unmatched. The germline V gene has CDR1 SQVTM and CDR2 ANQGSEA.